The 20 T cell receptor beta chains below all came from one sample that was sequenced in a study of T cells after yellow fever vaccination. TCRdb re-called the 5' RACE reads through MiXCR, storing one row per CDR3 protein. Of roughly 400,000 distinct CDR3 sequences in the sample, about 19% were seen once. The source was PBMCs, collected before the yellow fever booster vaccination. These receptors were taken from a man aged 18 to 29 who received the YFV17D yellow fever vaccine.

This chain joins TRBV2 and TRBJ2-2; D remains unclear. Germline CDR1 reads SNHLY; CDR2 reads FYNNEI. CDR3 size: 13 residues. The V end lost 6 bases, the J end lost 4 bases, and 9 bases lay between the germline ends. The CDR3, as DNA: TGTGCCAGCAGCCGGGCCTTCACCGGGGAGCTGTTTTTT. It yields the protein CASSRAFTGELFF. Full variable domain (outside the CDR3, taken from reference TRBV2 and TRBJ2-2): EPEVTQTPSHQVTQMGQEVILRCVPISNHLYFYWYRQILGQKVEFLVSFYNNEISEKSEIFDDQFSVERPDGSNFTLKIRSTKLEDSAMYFCASSRAFTGELFFGEGSRLTVL.

This clonotype turned up a few times. The CDR3 DNA reads TGCAGTGCTAGAGAGTGGGTCGGGGAGCTGTTTTTT. It specifies CSAREWVGELFF. This chain uses TRBV20-1 with TRBJ2-2; unclear D gene. Germline V CDR1 and CDR2: DFQATT, SNEGSKA (reference sequence). CDR3 length: 12 amino acids. With 0 bases removed from V and 7 bases from J, the gap between germline ends came to 6 bases.

This rearrangement joins TRBV20-1 to TRBJ2-4; 7 nucleotides agree with TRBD1. The CDR3 consists of 14 residues. V lost 7 bases, J lost 0 bases, and 6 bases stayed unmatched. Looked up from germline, CDR1 is DFQATT and CDR2 is SNEGSKA (reference sequence). The CDR3 region is CSGGTAVAKNIQYF. CDR3 sequence (DNA): TGCAGTGGGGGGACAGCCGTAGCCAAAAACATTCAGTACTTC.

This clonotype was counted only a few times. In this CDR3 the conserved last residue, phenylalanine or tryptophan, is missing, so a read error is likely. The limits of the CDR3 on the DNA are not certain, so only TCRdb's listed CDR3 is given. This chain connects TRBV6-7 to TRBJ1-2; the D segment call TRBD1 is taken from the table without a DNA check. TRBV6-7 is an open reading frame whose function is uncertain. The CDR3 comprises 11 residues, both ends counted. CDR3 in amino acids: CASGETGRLGC.

V and J are TRBV20-1 and TRBJ2-5; D tentatively fits TRBD1 or TRBD2 (5 bases each). Trimming stripped 5 bases from V and 5 bases from J, with 15 bases between. This CDR3 spans 13 amino acids. Germline V lookup: CDR1 DFQATT, CDR2 SNEGSKA (reference sequence). CDR3 sequence reads: CSAGAPGTETQYF. As DNA, the CDR3 is TGCAGTGCTGGGGCACCGGGAACGGAGACCCAGTACTTC.

This rearrangement joins TRBV24-1 to TRBJ2-1, with TRBD2 matching over 10 bases. This CDR3 region has 16 residues. V gave up 5 bases and J gave up 4 bases; unmatched junction bases: 7. Germline V gene data show CDR1 as KGHDR and CDR2 as SFDVKD. The CDR3 region is CATSAASGSRYNEQFF. The CDR3 bases are TGTGCCACCAGTGCCGCTAGCGGGAGTCGGTACAATGAGCAGTTCTTC.

The rearrangement uses TRBV6-2 or TRBV6-3 and TRBJ2-1; TRBD2 matches 7 bases. Germline lookup yields CDR1 MNHEY and CDR2 SVGEGT. CDR3 length equals 15 residues. After removal of 6 bases from V and 6 bases from J, the junction contained 11 bases not matched to a gene. CDR3 in amino acids: CASSSGTTGINEQFF. In nucleotides, the CDR3 is TGTGCCAGCAGCTCAGGGACTACGGGAATCAATGAGCAGTTCTTC.

The chain recombines TRBV4-1 with TRBJ2-4, with 10 bases aligning to TRBD1. Germline assignment: CDR1 MGHRA and CDR2 YSYEKL. The CDR3 covers 13 residues. With 4 bases clipped from V and 8 bases from J, the junction kept 2 bases outside the gene matches. CDR3 coding DNA: TGCGCCAGCAGCCGGACAGGGGGTGACATTCAGTACTTC. The encoded protein is CASSRTGGDIQYF.

This clonotype came up a few times. J is TRBJ2-5 and V is TRBV7-8, with a tentative D call TRBD1 (6 bases). This CDR3 is 13 amino acids long. Germline lookup yields CDR1 SGHVS and CDR2 FQNEAQ. Trimming took off 5 bases at V and 6 bases at J, with 13 bases between the two ends. In nucleotides, the CDR3 is TGTGCCAGCAGCCTCAGGGACACAAAGACCCAGTACTTC. Residues: CASSLRDTKTQYF.

The V and J genes are TRBV13 and TRBJ2-3, with D tentatively TRBD1 (6 bases). CDR1 is PRHDT, CDR2 FYEKMQ, per germline (reference sequence). The ends were cut back, 2 bases at V and 3 bases at J, with 12 bases in the middle. The CDR3 extends over 15 amino acids. The DNA of the CDR3 is TGTGCCAGCAGCTTACACAGGGCAGTAACAGATACGCAGTATTTT. It translates to CASSLHRAVTDTQYF.

The CDR3 here is CASSLMTGGLDNEQFF. CDR3 nucleotide sequence: TGTGCCAGCAGCTTAATGACGGGGGGACTTGACAATGAGCAGTTCTTC. V gene TRBV7-3 combines with J gene TRBJ2-1, with 7 positions matching TRBD2. V lost 1 base, J lost 5 bases, and 8 bases stayed unmatched. This CDR3 has 16 residues. Germline V gives CDR1 SGHTA, CDR2 FQGTGA.

Notes on this clonotype: It is unclear where the CDR3 begins or ends on the DNA, so no DNA is shown, and the CDR3 is as TCRdb lists it. The V gene is TRBV27, the J gene TRBJ2-3; whether TRBD1, the table's D call, matches the DNA was not checked. Germline-derived CDR1 and CDR2 are MNHEY and SMNVEV (reference sequence). Counting both end residues, the CDR3 totals 15 amino acids. The CDR3 spells CASSFRARGEDTQYF.

The CDR3 loop reads CASSYGGIAGYTF. The CDR3 DNA sequence: TGTGCCAGCAGTTACGGAGGGATCGCAGGCTACACCTTC. The chain joins TRBV6-2 or TRBV6-3 to TRBJ1-2; D unresolved. Germline CDR1 reads MNHEY; CDR2 reads SVGEGT. Trimming left V 2 bases short and J 8 bases short, with 12 bases between. There are 13 residues in the CDR3.

The chain has TRBV7-8 and TRBJ2-7, with D unclear. Germline-derived CDR1 and CDR2 are SGHVS and FQNEAQ. Trimming pared 5 bases from V and 4 bases from J, leaving 12 bases between. The CDR3 runs to 13 residues. For the CDR3, the DNA is TGTGCCAGCAGCGGACGAGATTCATACGAGCAGTACGTC. It yields the protein CASSGRDSYEQYV.

This chain joins TRBV6-5 and TRBJ1-6, with TRBD1 identical over 7 bases. The V gene's germline CDR1 is MNHEY and CDR2 SVGAGI. After removal of 2 bases from V and 11 bases from J, the junction contained 6 bases not matched to a gene. The CDR3 length is 14 residues. In DNA form, the CDR3 reads TGTGCCAGCAGTTACGGACAGGAGTTGACACCCCTCCACTTT. It specifies CASSYGQELTPLHF.

This clonotype was counted between two and nine times. The chain is built from TRBV20-1 and TRBJ1-4; 9 nucleotides match TRBD1. V dropped 3 bases and J dropped 7; count of bases not matched to a gene: 3. There are 13 residues in the CDR3. Germline-derived CDR1 and CDR2 are DFQATT and SNEGSKA (reference sequence). The CDR3 region has the DNA TGCAGTGCTAGGTGGGACAGGGCTGAAAAACTGTTTTTT. It yields the protein CSARWDRAEKLFF.

The chain is built from TRBV7-9 and TRBJ2-7, with D unresolved. The germline V gene encodes CDR1 SEHNR and CDR2 FQNEAQ (reference sequence). The CDR3 length is 12 residues. V lost 1 base and J lost 7, with 8 bases in between. CDR3 sequence: CASSLGSREQYV. DNA of the CDR3: TGTGCCAGCAGCTTAGGCAGTAGGGAGCAGTACGTC.

This chain connects TRBV7-9 to TRBJ2-3, with TRBD1 matching 7 bases. V shed 3 bases, J shed 5 bases, and the junction held 5 bases outside the gene matches. Germline V gives CDR1 SEHNR, CDR2 FQNEAQ (reference sequence). The CDR3 sequence is 14 residues long. The CDR3: CASSLGTDQDTQYF. CDR3 nucleotides: TGTGCCAGCAGCTTGGGGACAGACCAAGATACGCAGTATTTT.

This clonotype was observed at least ten times. An end of the junction does not agree with germline; a read error may underlie this. The chain has TRBV5-1 and TRBJ2-3; 7 nucleotides match TRBD1. The CDR3 spans 15 residues. CDR1 and CDR2 (germline): SGHRS, YFSETQ. CDR3 in amino acids: CASRLGKTGPDTQYF. The CDR3 DNA is TGCGCCAGCAGGTTGGGGAAGACAGGGCCAGATACGCAGTATTTT.

This clonotype was seen only a few times. The rearrangement uses TRBV6-6 and TRBJ2-2; either TRBD1 or TRBD2 may fit D (7 bases each). There are 15 residues in the CDR3. The V gene's germline CDR1 is MNHNY and CDR2 SVGAGI (reference sequence). V was pared by 6 bases and J by 5 bases, with 16 bases between. The CDR3 DNA reads TGTGCCAGCAGACCTGCAGGGGGGGATACCGGGGAGCTGTTTTTT. Its protein is CASRPAGGDTGELFF.